The 22 T cell receptor beta chains below all came from one sample that was sequenced in a study of blood T cell repertoires in COVID-19. Sequencing used immunoSEQ multiplex PCR; TCRdb keeps in-frame clones, though not all of them. The sample has 150,000 to 200,000 clones, about three quarters seen once. The sample was peripheral blood. These receptor sequences come from a woman between 50 and 59 years old with active or convalescent COVID-19.

The rearrangement joins TRBV7-3 to TRBJ2-1; 7 bases align to TRBD2. Germline CDR1 SGHTA, CDR2 FQGTGA. The length of the CDR3 is 15 residues. V lost 0 bases and J lost 7; bases outside the gene matches: 6. The CDR3 loop reads CASSLTSGIWNEQFF. In DNA, the CDR3 is TGTGCCAGCAGCTTAACGAGCGGGATCTGGAATGAGCAGTTCTTC.

This chain links TRBV11-3 with TRBJ1-3; D perhaps matches TRBD1 (5 bases). Germline V gives CDR1 SGHNT, CDR2 YENEEA. This CDR3 has 15 residues. V was cut by 1 base and J by 2 bases, with 9 bases left in between. The CDR3 loop is CASSLAGNAGNTIYF. The CDR3 region has the DNA TGTGCCAGCAGCTTAGCAGGGAACGCTGGAAACACCATATATTTT.

The chain uses TRBV15 and TRBJ1-2, with D maybe TRBD1 (5 bases). V lost 0 bases and J 7 bases, leaving 15 bases between the germline ends. The length of the CDR3 is 15 residues. Germline loops: CDR1 LNHNV, CDR2 YYDKDF (reference sequence). CDR3 amino acids: CATSRDPFLGGGYTF. The CDR3 coding sequence is TGTGCCACCAGCAGAGATCCCTTCCTCGGGGGTGGCTACACCTTC.

The chain employs TRBV10-3 and TRBJ2-3; tentative D call: TRBD2 (5 bases). The CDR3 has 15 amino acids. Germline CDR1 is ENHRY and CDR2 is SYGVKD. Between the trimmed V and J ends, which lost 8 bases and 1 base, there was a span of 16 bases. CDR3 protein: CAIPGPLAGTDTQYF. The CDR3 bases are TGTGCCATCCCCGGGCCTCTAGCCGGCACAGATACGCAGTATTTT.

This clone came up many times. The rearrangement uses TRBV30 and TRBJ1-2; D is uncertain. The germline V and J ends were trimmed by 3 bases and 0 bases, with 8 bases remaining between them. CDR1 GTSNPN and CDR2 SVGIG come from the germline V gene (reference sequence). CDR3 length equals 13 residues. CDR3 bases: TGTGCCTGGAGAAGGAGCCCTAACTATGGCTACACCTTC. Amino acid sequence: CAWRRSPNYGYTF.

The rearrangement joins TRBV7-6 to TRBJ1-2, with D possibly TRBD1 on 6 matching bases. The CDR3 totals 13 residues. V was pared by 5 bases and J by 5 bases, with 12 bases between. The germline gives CDR1 SGHVS, CDR2 FNYEAQ. The CDR3 region has the DNA TGTGCCAGCAGCCCCCGGGGGGCATATGGCTACACCTTC. Its translation: CASSPRGAYGYTF.

The chain carries TRBV19 and TRBJ2-1; 7 bases are shared with TRBD1. Unmatched junction bases numbered 7, after V lost 5 bases and J lost 3 bases. CDR3 length: 15 residues. Germline V lookup: CDR1 LNHDA, CDR2 SQIVND (reference sequence). DNA for the CDR3: TGTGCCAGTAGTGCTTCCGGGACAGTCTACAATGAGCAGTTCTTC. The encoded protein is CASSASGTVYNEQFF.

This clone came up a few times. This CDR3 reads CASSRRGQGEDQPQHF. For the CDR3, the DNA is TGTGCCAGCAGCCGCCGAGGACAGGGTGAGGATCAGCCCCAGCATTTT. The chain joins TRBV3-1 (or the pseudogene TRBV3-2) to TRBJ1-5; 8 bases agree with TRBD1. Germline V gene data show CDR1 as LGHDT and CDR2 as YNNKEL (reference sequence). The CDR3 is 16 amino acids. V lost 4 bases to trimming and J lost 5 bases; unmatched junction nucleotides: 10.

The chain carries TRBV24-1 and TRBJ2-3, with D tentatively TRBD2 (5 bases). Deletions cut 4 bases from V and 0 bases from J, with 13 bases between. Germline V CDR1 and CDR2: KGHDR, SFDVKD. This CDR3 spans 16 amino acids. The CDR3 nucleotides read TGTGCCACCAGTGACCCAAGCGGAGCTAGCACAGATACGCAGTATTTT. Its translation is CATSDPSGASTDTQYF.

This clone was seen a few times. V gene TRBV7-2 combines with J gene TRBJ1-2; no reliable D call. This CDR3 is 12 amino acids long. V gave up 7 bases and J gave up 4 bases, with 10 bases separating them. Germline CDR1 SGHTA, CDR2 FQGNSA. CDR3 sequence reads: CASTSNFYGYTF. As DNA, the CDR3 is TGTGCCAGCACCTCAAACTTCTATGGCTACACCTTC.

This clone has only one observation. V and J are TRBV2 and TRBJ1-3; TRBD1 aligns across 8 bases. CDR1 and CDR2 from the germline V gene are SNHLY and FYNNEI. The length of the CDR3 is 15 residues. V gave up 4 bases and J gave up 0 bases; unmatched junction bases: 2. The CDR3 DNA reads as TGTGCCAGCAGTGTGGACAGGGTCTCTGGAAACACCATATATTTT. Protein sequence: CASSVDRVSGNTIYF.

The chain links TRBV7-3 to TRBJ1-2; 9 bases are a match to TRBD1. The length of the CDR3 is 13 residues. The V gene's germline CDR1 is SGHTA and CDR2 FQGTGA. V shed 5 bases, J shed 7 bases, and the junction held 5 bases outside the gene matches. The CDR3 coding sequence is TGTGCCAGCAGCCAGACAGGGGGATTTGGCTACACCTTC. Translated, it gives CASSQTGGFGYTF. The variable domain in full, completed from reference TRBV7-3 and TRBJ1-2, reads GAGVSQTPSNKVTEKGKYVELRCDPISGHTALYWYRQSLGQGPEFLIYFQGTGAADDSGLPNDRFFAVRPEGSVSTLKIQRTERGDSAVYLCASSQTGGFGYTFGSGTRLTVV.

The chain carries TRBV27 and TRBJ2-3, with D perhaps TRBD2 (6 bases). The V end was cut by 6 bases, the J end by 2 bases, with 18 bases between. CDR1 is MNHEY and CDR2 is SMNVEV in the germline V gene (reference sequence). The CDR3 covers 16 residues. CDR3 amino acids: CASRRKEGASTDTQYF. CDR3 coding DNA: TGTGCCAGCAGACGTAAGGAGGGAGCCTCCACAGATACGCAGTATTTT.

The rearrangement links TRBV5-1 to TRBJ2-7, with D uncertain. This CDR3 is built from 12 residues. Deletions cut 5 bases from V and 1 base from J, with 7 bases between. From germline, CDR1 is SGHRS and CDR2 YFSETQ. Written as DNA, the CDR3 is TGCGCCAGCAGACGCGGATCCTACGAGCAGTACTTC. Translation: CASRRGSYEQYF.

V and J are TRBV3-1 (or the pseudogene TRBV3-2) and TRBJ2-7; 7 bases match TRBD2. J lost 6 bases, V lost 0 bases, and 8 bases had no gene match. Per the germline V gene, CDR1 is LGHDT and CDR2 is YNNKEL (reference sequence). The CDR3 runs 15 residues. CDR3 region: CASSQDVAGGREQYF. The DNA for the CDR3 is TGTGCCAGCAGCCAAGATGTAGCGGGTGGGCGCGAGCAGTACTTC.

The sample holds a few counts of this clone. The chain uses TRBV18 and TRBJ1-5; D not certain. Germline CDR1 KGHSH, CDR2 LQKENI. The CDR3 spans 13 residues. Trimming removed 0 bases at V and 4 bases at J, with 4 bases between. CDR3 amino acids: CASSPPSNQPQHF. The CDR3 DNA sequence: TGTGCCAGCTCACCACCATCGAATCAGCCCCAGCATTTT.

The gene calls are TRBV7-3 and TRBJ2-1; TRBD2 agrees at 14 bases. The germline gives CDR1 SGHTA, CDR2 FQGTGA. The J segment lost 7 bases and the V segment lost 6 bases, leaving 14 bases of the junction unmatched. The CDR3 consists of 18 residues. The CDR3 protein is CASSPKPGLAGVRNEQFF. CDR3 DNA: TGTGCCAGCAGTCCAAAACCGGGACTAGCGGGAGTGCGGAATGAGCAGTTCTTC.

The V and J genes are TRBV6-2 or TRBV6-3 and TRBJ2-7; 8 bases are a match to TRBD1. Trimming took 0 bases from V and 2 from J; bases not matched to a gene: 9. The CDR3 is 17 amino acids. Germline V gives CDR1 MNHEY, CDR2 SVGEGT. This CDR3 reads CASSYSGQGPLTYEQYF. In nucleotides, the CDR3 is TGTGCCAGCAGTTACTCAGGACAGGGACCACTTACCTACGAGCAGTACTTC.

This chain connects TRBV4-1 to TRBJ2-7; 7 nucleotides line up with TRBD1. The CDR3 is made up of 16 amino acids. V trimming: 0 bases; J trimming: 0 bases; junction bases outside the gene matches: 5. Germline V gene data show CDR1 as MGHRA and CDR2 as YSYEKL. The CDR3 DNA sequence: TGCGCCAGCAGCCAAGATCTGGGACAGTCCTCCTACGAGCAGTACTTC. Encoded protein: CASSQDLGQSSYEQYF.

This clone was picked up one time. The chain uses TRBV7-9 and TRBJ1-5; 7 bases map to TRBD1. V lost 8 bases to trimming and J lost 5 bases; unmatched junction nucleotides: 6. The CDR3 consists of 13 residues. CDR1 SEHNR and CDR2 FQNEAQ come from the germline V gene (reference sequence). CDR3 protein: CASQGQLHQPQHF. CDR3 nucleotides: TGTGCCAGCCAGGGACAGCTCCATCAGCCCCAGCATTTT.

Comment on this clone: The same CDR3 is also encoded by other DNA sequences in this sample. The chain is built from TRBV7-3 and TRBJ2-3; 7 nucleotides agree with TRBD2. The germline V gene encodes CDR1 SGHTA and CDR2 FQGTGA. The junction had 12 bases not matched to a gene; V was cut back by 6 bases and J by 6 bases. The CDR3 covers 15 residues. CDR3 protein: CASSQGGLGGDTQYF. The DNA of the CDR3 is TGTGCCAGCAGTCAAGGTGGACTAGGAGGCGATACGCAGTATTTT.

The chain is built from TRBV14 and TRBJ2-1, with TRBD2 matching over 10 bases. J lost 1 base, V lost 4 bases, and 4 bases had no gene match. Per the germline V gene, CDR1 is SGHDN and CDR2 is FVKESK. This CDR3 contains 16 residues. Here the CDR3 reads CASSLRTSGSYNEQFF. The DNA for the CDR3 is TGTGCCAGCAGCCTCAGGACTAGCGGATCCTACAATGAGCAGTTCTTC.